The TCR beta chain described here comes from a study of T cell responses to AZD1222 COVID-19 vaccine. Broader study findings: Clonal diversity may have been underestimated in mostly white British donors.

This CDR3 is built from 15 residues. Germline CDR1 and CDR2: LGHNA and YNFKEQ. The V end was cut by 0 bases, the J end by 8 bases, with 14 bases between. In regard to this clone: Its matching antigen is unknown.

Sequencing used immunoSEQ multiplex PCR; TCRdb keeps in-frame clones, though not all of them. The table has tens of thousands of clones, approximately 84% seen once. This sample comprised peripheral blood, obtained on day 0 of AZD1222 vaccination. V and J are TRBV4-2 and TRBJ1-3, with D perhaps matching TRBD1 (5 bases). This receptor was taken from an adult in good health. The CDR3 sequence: CASSQDRRDADTIYF. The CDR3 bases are TGTGCCAGCAGCCAAGATCGCCGGGACGCCGACACCATATATTTT.